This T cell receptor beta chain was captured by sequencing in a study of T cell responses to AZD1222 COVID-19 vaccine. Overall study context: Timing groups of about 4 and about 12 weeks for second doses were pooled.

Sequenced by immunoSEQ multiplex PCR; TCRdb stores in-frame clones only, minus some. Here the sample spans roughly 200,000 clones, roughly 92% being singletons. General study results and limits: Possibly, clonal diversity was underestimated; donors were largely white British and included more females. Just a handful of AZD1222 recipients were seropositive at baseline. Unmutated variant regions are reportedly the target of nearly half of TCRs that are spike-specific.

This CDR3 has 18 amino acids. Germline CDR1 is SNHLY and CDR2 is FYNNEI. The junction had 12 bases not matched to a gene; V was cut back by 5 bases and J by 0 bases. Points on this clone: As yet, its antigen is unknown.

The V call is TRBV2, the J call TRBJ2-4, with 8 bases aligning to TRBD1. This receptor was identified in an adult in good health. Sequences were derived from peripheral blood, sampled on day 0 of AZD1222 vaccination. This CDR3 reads CASSLRTGMTLAKNIQYF. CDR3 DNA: TGTGCCAGCAGTCTACGGACAGGGATGACCTTAGCCAAAAACATTCAGTACTTC.